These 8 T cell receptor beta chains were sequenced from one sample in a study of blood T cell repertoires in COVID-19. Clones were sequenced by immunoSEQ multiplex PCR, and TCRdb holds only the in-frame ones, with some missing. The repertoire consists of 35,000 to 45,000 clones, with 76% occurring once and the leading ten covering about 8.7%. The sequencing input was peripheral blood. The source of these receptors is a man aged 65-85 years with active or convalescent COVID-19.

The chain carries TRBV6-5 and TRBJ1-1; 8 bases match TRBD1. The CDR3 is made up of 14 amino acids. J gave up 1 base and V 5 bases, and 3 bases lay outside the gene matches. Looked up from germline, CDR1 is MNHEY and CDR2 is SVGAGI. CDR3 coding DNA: TGTGCCAGCAGTAACAGGGGGGGGAACACTGAAGCTTTCTTT. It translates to CASSNRGGNTEAFF.

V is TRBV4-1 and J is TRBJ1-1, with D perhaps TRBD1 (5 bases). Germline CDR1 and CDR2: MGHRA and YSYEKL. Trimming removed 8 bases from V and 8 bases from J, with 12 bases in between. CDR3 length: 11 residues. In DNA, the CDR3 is TGCGCCAGCCAACGCGGGGGAGAAGCTTTCTTT. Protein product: CASQRGGEAFF.

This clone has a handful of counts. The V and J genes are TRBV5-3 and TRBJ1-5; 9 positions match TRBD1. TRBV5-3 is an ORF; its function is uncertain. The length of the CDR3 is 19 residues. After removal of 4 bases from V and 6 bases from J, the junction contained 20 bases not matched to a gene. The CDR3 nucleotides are TGTGCCAGAAGCCGACTTACCCCTATCCGGGACAGGGTTTGTCAGCCCCAGCATTTT. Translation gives CARSRLTPIRDRVCQPQHF.

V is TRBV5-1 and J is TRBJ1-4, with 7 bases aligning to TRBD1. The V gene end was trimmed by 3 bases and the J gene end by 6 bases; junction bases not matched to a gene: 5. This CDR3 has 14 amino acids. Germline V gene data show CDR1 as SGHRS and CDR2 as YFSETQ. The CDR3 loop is CASSSQGVDEKLFF. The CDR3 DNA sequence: TGCGCCAGCAGCTCCCAGGGGGTCGATGAAAAACTGTTTTTT.

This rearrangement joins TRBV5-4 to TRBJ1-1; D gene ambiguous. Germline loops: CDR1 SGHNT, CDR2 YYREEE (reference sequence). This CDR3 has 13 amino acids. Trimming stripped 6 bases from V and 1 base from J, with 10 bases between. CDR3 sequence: CASTAGPNTEAFF. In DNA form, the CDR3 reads TGTGCCAGCACCGCTGGCCCGAACACTGAAGCTTTCTTT.

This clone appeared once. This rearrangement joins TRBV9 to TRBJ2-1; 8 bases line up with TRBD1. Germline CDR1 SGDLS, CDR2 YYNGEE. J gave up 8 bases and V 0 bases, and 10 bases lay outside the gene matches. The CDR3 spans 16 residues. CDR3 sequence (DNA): TGTGCCAGCAGCGTAGATGGCAGGGGGCGTAGCGATGAGCAGTTCTTC. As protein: CASSVDGRGRSDEQFF.

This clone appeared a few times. Here the CDR3 DNA reads TGCGCCAGCAGCTGGACAGGGTCTGTCGAGCAGTACTTC. This sequence encodes CASSWTGSVEQYF. This sequence joins TRBV5-1 and TRBJ2-7; 8 positions agree with TRBD1. Trimming at V came to 3 bases and at J to 6 bases, leaving 5 bases not matched to a gene. There are 13 residues in the CDR3. Germline V gene sequence: CDR1 SGHRS, CDR2 YFSETQ.

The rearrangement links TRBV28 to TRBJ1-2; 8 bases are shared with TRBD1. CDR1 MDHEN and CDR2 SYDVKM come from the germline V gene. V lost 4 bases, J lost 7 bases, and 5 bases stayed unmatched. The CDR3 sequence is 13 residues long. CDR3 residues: CASSYQGAGGYTF. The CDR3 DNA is TGTGCCAGCAGTTATCAGGGGGCGGGTGGCTACACCTTC.